This is a list of T cell receptor beta chains from one sample in a study of response to subunit inactivated influenza vaccine. MiXCR, applied by TCRdb to the RT-PCR reads, yields one record per CDR3 protein. The repertoire has hundreds of thousands of distinct CDR3 sequences, roughly 18% of them found once; the top ten carry approximately 10%. Specimen: PBMCs from blood, collected 5 days after vaccination. The source of these receptors is a man aged 50 to 59 who received an inactivated influenza vaccine. CDR3s leave out the opening cysteine and the closing phenylalanine or tryptophan. Expanded clones get a size class; other rows say once, few or many, or leave the size out.

V: TRBV12-3/TRBV12-4
J: TRBJ2-2
size: few
CDR3: ASSLFRTGTGELF

V: TRBV6-1
J: TRBJ2-1
size: -
CDR3: ATSWGGNSYNEQF

V: TRBV10-2
J: TRBJ1-1
size: -
CDR3: ASKRGHQNTEAF

V: TRBV25-1
J: TRBJ1-1
size: few
CDR3: ASRDRRGTEAF

V: TRBV12-3/TRBV12-4
J: TRBJ2-3
size: -
CDR3: ASRELGLAAQY

V: TRBV7-6
J: TRBJ2-7
size: few
CDR3: ASSLSLAGGSYEQY

V: TRBV12-3/TRBV12-4
J: TRBJ2-1
size: -
CDR3: ASSPRRYNEQF

V: TRBV6-2/TRBV6-3
J: TRBJ2-2
size: many
CDR3: ASSPPYWTSGRARNTGELF

V: TRBV4-3
J: TRBJ2-1
size: many
CDR3: ASSQDWLPSSYNEQF

V: TRBV12-3/TRBV12-4
J: TRBJ2-2
size: few
CDR3: ASSLNRGGTGELF

V: TRBV12-3/TRBV12-4
J: TRBJ2-2
size: -
CDR3: ASSGGLAVNTGELF

V: TRBV20-1
J: TRBJ1-5
size: -
CDR3: SARAPGAPAQPQH

V: TRBV20-1
J: TRBJ2-1
size: few
CDR3: SANPHSRTSYNEQF

V: TRBV10-3
J: TRBJ2-2
size: few
CDR3: ATRLAGGAGELF

V: TRBV12-3/TRBV12-4
J: TRBJ2-7
size: few
CDR3: ASSRVDSYEQY

V: TRBV7-6
J: TRBJ2-1
size: -
CDR3: ASSSWGSGGARNEQF

V: TRBV10-1
J: TRBJ1-1
size: few
CDR3: ASSDGRAAEAF

V: TRBV20-1
J: TRBJ2-5
size: -
CDR3: SASGIIETQY

V: TRBV6-5
J: TRBJ2-7
size: -
CDR3: ASSYPGRESYEQY

V: TRBV12-3/TRBV12-4
J: TRBJ2-3
size: -
CDR3: ASSLRQGMTDTQY

V: TRBV20-1
J: TRBJ2-5
size: many
CDR3: SARDGGQVGETQY

V: TRBV25-1
J: TRBJ2-5
size: -
CDR3: ASSESLLAGSETQY

V: TRBV5-1
J: TRBJ1-3
size: few
CDR3: ASSLEGNSGNTIY

V: TRBV19
J: TRBJ1-1
size: -
CDR3: ASSGQGRNTEAF

V: TRBV9
J: TRBJ2-7
size: many
CDR3: ASSPGRLVHEQY

V: TRBV12-3/TRBV12-4
J: TRBJ2-5
size: few
CDR3: ASSQSGGAETQY

V: TRBV24-1
J: TRBJ2-5
size: -
CDR3: ATSDSQRGWGQETQY

V: TRBV5-1
J: TRBJ2-3
size: few
CDR3: ASQTGVSDTQY

V: TRBV20-1
J: TRBJ1-4
size: once
CDR3: SAIGPGNEKLF

V: TRBV20-1
J: TRBJ2-5
size: many
CDR3: SANGLAGLETQY

V: TRBV7-8
J: TRBJ2-3
size: few
CDR3: ASSLELAAGGDTQY

V: TRBV3-1
J: TRBJ1-4
size: -
CDR3: ASSQGENEKLF

V: TRBV20-1
J: TRBJ2-3
size: many
CDR3: SATAGNRGITDTQY

V: TRBV7-2
J: TRBJ2-2
size: -
CDR3: ASSLGTTGPYTGELF

V: TRBV30
J: TRBJ1-6
size: many
CDR3: AWSKLRMEDSPLH

V: TRBV20-1
J: TRBJ2-7
size: many
CDR3: SAPISTGKDEQY